These T cell receptor beta chains were read from a single sample in a study of cytomegalovirus exposure and HLA in healthy donors. The assay was immunoSEQ multiplex PCR, and TCRdb's table has in-frame clones only and misses some. The table includes about 170,000 clones, roughly 81% detected once. The material sequenced was PBMCs. Receptors originate from a man aged 25-45 years in good health and CMV-seropositive. Both conserved end residues are part of each CDR3. The D gene is left open where the match is weak. Clone size is stated in some rows and not others, as once, few, many or a class when expanded.

TGTGCCAGCAGCCGCGGGGGTAGCAATCAGCCCCAGCATTTT,CASSRGGSNQPQHF,TRBV14,14,-,TRBJ1-5,-
TGTGCCAGCTCACTGACTCCACAACTAGCGGGAGGGCCTAATGAGCAGTTCTTC,CASSLTPQLAGGPNEQFF,TRBV18,18,TRBD2,TRBJ2-1,-
TGTGCCAGTAGTATAGGTGGGCTAGCGGGGACTCACCAAGAGACCCAGTACTTC,CASSIGGLAGTHQETQYF,TRBV19,18,TRBD2,TRBJ2-5,-
TGTGCCATCGCGGGGGCGTATTCTACAGACTTGAACACTGAAGCTTTCTTT,CAIAGAYSTDLNTEAFF,TRBV10-3,17,-,TRBJ1-1,-
TGTGCCAGCAGCCAAGCTATAACAGGCTATGGCTACACCTTC,CASSQAITGYGYTF,TRBV14,14,-,TRBJ1-2,-
TGTGCCGGTGGACAGAACTATGGCTACACCTTC,CAGGQNYGYTF,TRBV28,11,-,TRBJ1-2,-
TGCAGCGGACTAGCGGGAGGCACAGATACGCAGTATTTT,CSGLAGGTDTQYF,TRBV29-1,13,TRBD2,TRBJ2-3,-
TGTGCCAGCAGCCAAGAGCGGGGCGGCCGCACCCCAGATACGCAGTATTTT,CASSQERGGRTPDTQYF,TRBV4-2,17,-,TRBJ2-3,-
TGTGCCAGCAGTTACCGTGTTAGGACTAGCGGGATAAATGAGCAGTTCTTC,CASSYRVRTSGINEQFF,TRBV11-2,17,TRBD2,TRBJ2-1,-
TGTGCCAGCAGCTGGGGACTAGCGAGCAACGAGCAGTACTTC,CASSWGLASNEQYF,TRBV7-9,14,TRBD2,TRBJ2-7,-
TGTGCCAGCAGCATTACTAGCAGCCTTTACAATGAGCAGTTCTTC,CASSITSSLYNEQFF,TRBV7-2,15,-,TRBJ2-1,-
TGTGCCAGCCGGACAGCATATAGCAATCAGCCCCAGCATTTT,CASRTAYSNQPQHF,TRBV6-1,14,-,TRBJ1-5,-
TGTGCCAGCTCCCAAGGGGGGGGGCGGCGGAATGAGCAGTTCTTC,CASSQGGGRRNEQFF,TRBV11-3,15,-,TRBJ2-1,-
TGTGCCAGTAGTATAGTCGGGGGTGCTGGAAACACCATATATTTT,CASSIVGGAGNTIYF,TRBV19,15,-,TRBJ1-3,-
TGTGCCAGCAGTCGGACAGGGTTGGAGACCCAGTACTTC,CASSRTGLETQYF,TRBV6-1,13,TRBD1,TRBJ2-5,once
TGCGCCAGCAGCCAAGATAGGGGGACTAGCGTTACGCAGTATTTT,CASSQDRGTSVTQYF,TRBV4-3,15,TRBD2,TRBJ2-3,-
TGTGCCAGCAGCTTTATAGCGGGCGCGAACACCGGGGAGCTGTTTTTT,CASSFIAGANTGELFF,TRBV7-3,16,TRBD2,TRBJ2-2,-
TGTGCCAGCAGCACCCCAAGAGGGGGAGATAGGATCACCGGGGAGCTGTTTTTT,CASSTPRGGDRITGELFF,TRBV7-6,18,-,TRBJ2-2,-
TGTGCCAGTAGTATAATAGGTAGGGGGTTAGGCACTGAAGCTTTCTTT,CASSIIGRGLGTEAFF,TRBV19,16,-,TRBJ1-1,-
TGTGCCAGCAGCCCTAAAACGGGAGCCGGGGAGCTGTTTTTT,CASSPKTGAGELFF,TRBV7-2,14,-,TRBJ2-2,-
TGTGCCAGCAGTCCCCGACAGGGTTTGGGACAGCCCCAGCATTTT,CASSPRQGLGQPQHF,TRBV27,15,TRBD1,TRBJ1-5,-
TGTGCCAGCAGCCATCGCAGGGGGCAAGGCTACACCTTC,CASSHRRGQGYTF,TRBV7-9,13,TRBD1,TRBJ1-2,-
TGTGCCAGCAGTTTAACCTTAGGGACAGGGGAAACGCAAGAGACCCAGTACTTC,CASSLTLGTGETQETQYF,TRBV28,18,TRBD1,TRBJ2-5,once
TGTGCCAGCAGCATGTGGGTGCTAGCGGGAGGGCGGGGCACAGATACGCAGTATTTT,CASSMWVLAGGRGTDTQYF,TRBV5-6,19,TRBD2,TRBJ2-3,once
TGTGCCATCAGGGACAGGGGCACAGATACGCAGTATTTT,CAIRDRGTDTQYF,TRBV10-3,13,TRBD1,TRBJ2-3,-
TGCGCCAGCAGCTTTACAGGGGCAACTAATGAAAAACTGTTTTTT,CASSFTGATNEKLFF,TRBV5-1,15,TRBD1,TRBJ1-4,-
TGTGCCAGCAGCTCGCCGACAGGAGATACGCAGTATTTT,CASSSPTGDTQYF,TRBV7-2,13,-,TRBJ2-3,-
TGTGCCAGCTCATCAGAGATGACAGGGAGGGAAAAACTGTTTTTT,CASSSEMTGREKLFF,TRBV18,15,TRBD1,TRBJ1-4,-
TGTGCCATCAGGGACAGGAACACCGGGGAGCTGTTTTTT,CAIRDRNTGELFF,TRBV10-3,13,-,TRBJ2-2,-
TGTGCCAGCAGCACAACCAAACAGGGGCGAGGCTACACCTTC,CASSTTKQGRGYTF,TRBV7-2,14,TRBD1,TRBJ1-2,-
TGTGCCAGCACTCGCAGCGGGAGGTCGAGTGGGGCCAACGTCCTGACTTTC,CASTRSGRSSGANVLTF,TRBV7-2,17,TRBD2,TRBJ2-6,-
TGTGCCAGCAGTTCGGACTGGAACACCGGGGAGCTGTTTTTT,CASSSDWNTGELFF,TRBV7-9,14,-,TRBJ2-2,-
TGTGCCAGCACCCGGGACAGGGGGTACAGCACAGATACGCAGTATTTT,CASTRDRGYSTDTQYF,TRBV13,16,TRBD1,TRBJ2-3,-
TGTGCCAGCAGCAAGGGACAGGGGCAAGGTGGCTACACCTTC,CASSKGQGQGGYTF,TRBV7-2,14,TRBD1,TRBJ1-2,-
TGTGCCAGCCTACCGACTAGGAGTTCCTACAATGAGCAGTTCTTC,CASLPTRSSYNEQFF,TRBV6-5,15,-,TRBJ2-1,-
TGTGCCAGCTCACCTAGACTAGCGGGAGGGATCGGCAATGAGCAGTTCTTC,CASSPRLAGGIGNEQFF,TRBV18,17,TRBD2,TRBJ2-1,-
TGTGCCAGTAGTACCCTCGGGGAGACCCAGTACTTC,CASSTLGETQYF,TRBV19,12,-,TRBJ2-5,once
TGCGCCAGCAGCCAAGAAGGCAGGTCAGATACGCAGTATTTT,CASSQEGRSDTQYF,TRBV4-3,14,-,TRBJ2-3,few
TGTGCCAGCAGCTCTAGCGGGGGAGGCCAAGAGACCCAGTACTTC,CASSSSGGGQETQYF,TRBV7-9,15,TRBD2,TRBJ2-5,-
TGTGCCAGCAGCTGGGCAGGAGGGAACACTGAAGCTTTCTTT,CASSWAGGNTEAFF,TRBV27,14,-,TRBJ1-1,-
TGTGCCAGCAGTTCCCGAGGGGGTCCTCAGCCCCAGCATTTT,CASSSRGGPQPQHF,TRBV27,14,-,TRBJ1-5,-
TGTGCCAGCAGTGATATGGGAGGGGGTGGGCAGCCCCAGCATTTT,CASSDMGGGGQPQHF,TRBV6-1,15,-,TRBJ1-5,-
TGTGCCAGCTCACCTTCGAGGACCCCGGGGGAGCAGTACTTC,CASSPSRTPGEQYF,TRBV18,14,-,TRBJ2-5,-
TGTGCCAGCAGCTTATCTCTGAGCGGGGCCTCCTACGAGCAGTACTTC,CASSLSLSGASYEQYF,TRBV7-2,16,TRBD2,TRBJ2-7,-
TGCGCCAGCAGCCGAGGACTAGCGGGAGGGGGTTCGGCCAAAAACATTCAGTACTTC,CASSRGLAGGGSAKNIQYF,TRBV4-3,19,TRBD2,TRBJ2-4,-
TGTGCCAGCAGCTTAGAGGGGACAGTCCAAGAGACCCAGTACTTC,CASSLEGTVQETQYF,TRBV7-9,15,TRBD1,TRBJ2-5,-
TGTGCCAGCAGCTTTTCTTTTAGCGGAGATAAAGAGACCCAGTACTTC,CASSFSFSGDKETQYF,TRBV13,16,-,TRBJ2-5,-
TGTGCCAGCAGCGCCTACAGGGCAGCGCAGCCCCAGCATTTT,CASSAYRAAQPQHF,TRBV7-8,14,-,TRBJ1-5,-
TGTGCCATCGTCTGGACAGGGGTTGACCACGAGCAGTACTTC,CAIVWTGVDHEQYF,TRBV21-1,14,-,TRBJ2-7,-
TGTGCCAGCAGCTTTTTGGGCAGGGCCGATGGCTACACCTTC,CASSFLGRADGYTF,TRBV5-5,14,-,TRBJ1-2,-
TGTGCCAGCAGCCCCCGACTATTCTCCTACAATGAGCAGTTCTTC,CASSPRLFSYNEQFF,TRBV9,15,-,TRBJ2-1,-
TGTGCTAGTGGTCCCCCGGGAGCATACGTAGGAAACACCATATATTTT,CASGPPGAYVGNTIYF,TRBV12-5,16,-,TRBJ1-3,-
TGTGCCAGCAGTGAGGGACTAGCGGGAGGATATGAGCAGTACTTC,CASSEGLAGGYEQYF,TRBV2,15,TRBD2,TRBJ2-7,-
TGTGCCAGTACGTTAGCGGGTTACAATGAGCAGTTCTTC,CASTLAGYNEQFF,TRBV19,13,TRBD2,TRBJ2-1,-
TGCGCCAGCAGCCAAGAGAAAGGACTCTACGAGCAGTACTTC,CASSQEKGLYEQYF,TRBV4-1,14,-,TRBJ2-7,once